The rows below give T cell receptor beta chains drawn from one sample of a study of CD8+ T cells in alopecia areata. The repertoire was sequenced with immunoSEQ multiplex PCR; TCRdb's copy has only in-frame clones and lacks some. The repertoire has around 170,000 clones, 40% to 55% of them found once; the top ten carry 10%. Here the sequenced sample was CD8+ T cells sorted from blood, taken at roughly week 52, from a patient treated with tofacitinib. These receptors all stem from a human donor with alopecia areata. Each CDR3 is given with its conserved first and last residue. D genes are given only for firm matches. The size field is filled for only some rows; it gives once, few, many or a size class.

j_gene: TRBJ1-3
abundance: NA
d_gene: NA
v_gene: TRBV18
CDR3aa: CASSPPTGAGGNTIYF
CDR3nt: TGTGCCAGCTCACCACCGACGGGGGCAGGAGGAAACACCATATATTTT

j_gene: TRBJ2-5
abundance: NA
d_gene: NA
v_gene: TRBV29-1
CDR3aa: CSVEDRMFPGTQYF
CDR3nt: TGCAGCGTTGAAGATAGGATGTTCCCGGGGACCCAGTACTTC

j_gene: TRBJ1-4
abundance: few
d_gene: NA
v_gene: TRBV27
CDR3aa: CASSSWWDRLTNEKLFF
CDR3nt: TGTGCCAGCAGTTCATGGTGGGACCGACTGACTAATGAAAAACTGTTTTTT

j_gene: TRBJ2-3
abundance: few
d_gene: TRBD2
v_gene: TRBV30
CDR3aa: CAWRGTSLRTDTQYF
CDR3nt: TGTGCCTGGAGGGGGACTAGCTTGCGCACAGATACGCAGTATTTT

j_gene: TRBJ2-7
abundance: few
d_gene: NA
v_gene: TRBV13
CDR3aa: CASRRQGSYEQYF
CDR3nt: TGTGCCAGCAGACGGCAGGGCTCCTACGAGCAGTACTTC

j_gene: TRBJ1-1
abundance: NA
d_gene: NA
v_gene: TRBV5-1
CDR3aa: CASSPSGGGFTEAFF
CDR3nt: TGCGCCAGCAGCCCCTCGGGGGGGGGTTTCACTGAAGCTTTCTTT

j_gene: TRBJ2-7
abundance: NA
d_gene: NA
v_gene: TRBV30
CDR3aa: CAWSGEQVPYEQYF
CDR3nt: TGTGCCTGGAGTGGTGAACAGGTGCCCTACGAGCAGTACTTC

j_gene: TRBJ2-5
abundance: NA
d_gene: TRBD1
v_gene: TRBV10-3
CDR3aa: CAISDLRDRAQETQYF
CDR3nt: TGTGCCATCAGTGATCTCCGGGACAGGGCACAAGAGACCCAGTACTTC

j_gene: TRBJ1-1
abundance: once
d_gene: NA
v_gene: TRBV30
CDR3aa: CAWGRGVEAFF
CDR3nt: TGTGCCTGGGGACGCGGGGTTGAAGCTTTCTTT

j_gene: TRBJ1-1
abundance: NA
d_gene: TRBD1
v_gene: TRBV6-6
CDR3aa: CASSYSSGGLLGGAFF
CDR3nt: TGTGCCAGCAGTTACTCCTCAGGGGGCCTTCTAGGTGGGGCTTTCTTT

j_gene: TRBJ2-5
abundance: few
d_gene: TRBD2
v_gene: TRBV11-2
CDR3aa: CASSSKRDPGPGTQYF
CDR3nt: TGTGCCAGCAGCTCAAAGCGGGACCCCGGGCCTGGGACCCAGTACTTC